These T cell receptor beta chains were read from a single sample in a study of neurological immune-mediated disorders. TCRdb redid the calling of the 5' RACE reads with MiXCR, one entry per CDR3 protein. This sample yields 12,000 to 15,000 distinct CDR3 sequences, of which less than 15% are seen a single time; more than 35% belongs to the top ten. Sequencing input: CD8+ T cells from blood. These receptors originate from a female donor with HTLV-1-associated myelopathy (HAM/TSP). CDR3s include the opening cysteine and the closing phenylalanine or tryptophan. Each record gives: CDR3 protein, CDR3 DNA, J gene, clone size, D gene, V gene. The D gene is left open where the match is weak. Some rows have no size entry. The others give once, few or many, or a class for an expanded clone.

CASSPIPRGTYEQYF | TGTGCCAGCAGTCCAATCCCCAGGGGGACCTACGAGCAGTACTTC | TRBJ2-7 | many | TRBD1 | TRBV27
CASSPTPGGGGYTF | TGTGCCAGCAGCCCCACCCCCGGGGGGGGTGGCTACACCTTC | TRBJ1-2 | many | - | TRBV7-2
CASSLGIGNQPQHF | TGTGCCAGCAGTTTGGGAATTGGCAATCAGCCCCAGCATTTT | TRBJ1-5 | many | - | TRBV6-5
CASSQFRGGSPLHF | TGCGCCAGCAGCCAATTTCGGGGGGGTTCACCCCTCCACTTT | TRBJ1-6 | many | - | TRBV4-1
CASSSWYYGYTF | TGTGCCAGCAGCTCTTGGTACTATGGCTACACCTTC | TRBJ1-2 | many | - | TRBV12-3/TRBV12-4
CASSERATGGQPQHF | TGTGCCAGCAGTGAAAGGGCCACAGGGGGCCAGCCCCAGCATTTT | TRBJ1-5 | many | TRBD1 | TRBV6-1
CASSQESSGAYEQYF | TGTGCCAGCAGCCAAGAATCTAGCGGAGCCTACGAGCAGTACTTC | TRBJ2-7 | many | TRBD2 | TRBV14
CASSYSRGSEETQYF | TGTGCCAGCAGTTACAGTAGGGGGAGCGAAGAGACCCAGTACTTC | TRBJ2-5 | many | - | TRBV6-5
CASSLRDRAQETQYF | TGCGCCAGCAGCTTGAGGGACAGGGCCCAAGAGACCCAGTACTTC | TRBJ2-5 | many | TRBD1 | TRBV5-1
CASGPSGIYNEQFF | TGCGCCAGCGGGCCTAGCGGAATCTACAATGAGCAGTTCTTC | TRBJ2-1 | many | TRBD2 | TRBV4-1
CASSWDRPNEQFF | TGTGCCAGCAGCTGGGACAGACCCAATGAGCAGTTCTTC | TRBJ2-1 | medium-sized | TRBD1 | TRBV5-5
CASGSSYNSPLHF | TGTGCCAGCGGGAGTTCCTATAATTCACCCCTCCACTTT | TRBJ1-6 | many | - | TRBV27
CASSRISTDTQYF | TGTGCCAGCAGCCGCATTAGCACAGATACGCAGTATTTT | TRBJ2-3 | many | - | TRBV6-2/TRBV6-3
CASSLGRGQVSDTQYF | TGCGCCAGCAGCTTGGGGCGAGGACAGGTCTCAGATACGCAGTATTTT | TRBJ2-3 | many | TRBD1 | TRBV5-1
CATSESPSTGLNSEAFF | TGTGCCACCAGTGAGTCCCCCAGTACGGGCTTGAACTCTGAAGCTTTCTTT | TRBJ1-1 | - | - | TRBV24-1
CASTNPGTPGTATQYF | TGTGCCAGCACTAACCCTGGGACCCCTGGGACGGCGACCCAGTACTTC | TRBJ2-5 | many | - | TRBV6-5
CASSSGLATSSYEQYF | TGCGCCAGCAGCTCCGGACTAGCGACAAGCTCCTACGAGCAGTACTTC | TRBJ2-7 | many | TRBD2 | TRBV5-1
CASSFFQGPYNEQFF | TGTGCCAGCAGTTTTTTTCAGGGTCCCTACAATGAGCAGTTCTTC | TRBJ2-1 | many | - | TRBV28
CASSQERSGGRKTQYF | TGTGCCAGCAGCCAAGAACGGTCAGGGGGGAGGAAGACCCAGTACTTC | TRBJ2-5 | many | - | TRBV3-1
CASSLGASGYSYEQYF | TGTGCCAGCAGCTTGGGGGCTAGCGGATACTCCTACGAGCAGTACTTC | TRBJ2-7 | many | TRBD2 | TRBV5-6
CASIAGPYEQYF | TGTGCCAGTATAGCGGGGCCCTACGAGCAGTACTTC | TRBJ2-7 | many | TRBD2 | TRBV2
CSVSRGHDEQFF | TGCAGCGTATCGAGGGGGCACGATGAGCAGTTCTTC | TRBJ2-1 | many | TRBD1 | TRBV29-1
CSARDSPSSYEQYF | TGCAGTGCAAGGGACTCCCCGAGCTCCTACGAGCAGTACTTC | TRBJ2-7 | many | - | TRBV20-1
CSATPGTGGSYEQYF | TGCAGTGCTACCCCCGGGACAGGGGGCTCCTACGAGCAGTACTTC | TRBJ2-7 | many | TRBD1 | TRBV20-1
CASSVLTGTSGGNEQFF | TGTGCCAGCAGCGTGTTAACCGGGACTAGCGGGGGCAATGAGCAGTTCTTC | TRBJ2-1 | many | TRBD2 | TRBV9
CSAGGVTGDLYTF | TGCAGTGCTGGGGGGGTGACAGGGGACCTCTACACCTTC | TRBJ1-2 | many | TRBD1 | TRBV20-1
CASSLQRYNSPLHF | TGTGCCAGCAGTTTACAGAGATATAATTCACCCCTCCACTTT | TRBJ1-6 | many | - | TRBV27
CATSTQAETQYF | TGTGCCACCAGCACACAGGCGGAGACCCAGTACTTC | TRBJ2-5 | - | - | TRBV15
CASSHLAGSYERYF | TGTGCCAGCAGCCACCTAGCGGGGTCCTACGAGCGGTACTTC | TRBJ2-7 | - | TRBD2 | TRBV7-8
CASSFIGTSAYSSYNEQFF | TGCGCCAGCAGCTTCATAGGAACTAGCGCCTACAGCTCCTACAATGAGCAGTTCTTC | TRBJ2-1 | many | TRBD2 | TRBV5-1
CASSYSDREFKNIQYF | TGTGCCAGCAGTTACTCTGACAGGGAATTTAAAAACATTCAGTACTTC | TRBJ2-4 | many | TRBD1 | TRBV6-5
CSARQSSYEQYF | TGCAGCGCCAGACAGAGCTCCTACGAGCAGTACTTC | TRBJ2-7 | many | - | TRBV29-1
CATSSAGGPGELFF | TGTGCCACCAGCTCAGCGGGGGGGCCCGGGGAGCTGTTTTTT | TRBJ2-2 | - | TRBD2 | TRBV15
CASSLTPVAGAETQYF | TGTGCCAGCAGCTTGACCCCCGTAGCGGGAGCAGAGACCCAGTACTTC | TRBJ2-5 | - | TRBD2 | TRBV3-1
CASSPGGGRGTDTQYF | TGTGCCAGCAGCCCTGGGGGGGGCCGGGGCACAGATACGCAGTATTTT | TRBJ2-3 | many | - | TRBV7-2
CASSNRSYEQYF | TGTGCCAGCAGTAACAGATCCTACGAGCAGTACTTC | TRBJ2-7 | many | - | TRBV7-9
CASSVGHTGELFF | TGTGCCAGCAGCGTGGGACACACCGGGGAGCTGTTTTTT | TRBJ2-2 | many | - | TRBV7-3
CASSTDRPINQPQHF | TGTGCCAGCAGCACAGACAGGCCGATAAATCAGCCCCAGCATTTT | TRBJ1-5 | many | - | TRBV28
CASSFGGTYEQYF | TGTGCCAGCAGCTTCGGGGGTACCTACGAGCAGTACTTC | TRBJ2-7 | many | - | TRBV5-5
CASSDRGRGGTEAFF | TGTGCCAGCAGTGATAGGGGGCGAGGGGGGACTGAAGCTTTCTTT | TRBJ1-1 | many | TRBD1 | TRBV2
CASSRAFTVGGGSSYGYTF | TGTGCCAGCAGCAGGGCCTTTACAGTCGGTGGGGGGTCATCCTATGGCTACACCTTC | TRBJ1-2 | many | - | TRBV7-2
CSVGQGPYNEQFF | TGCAGCGTCGGACAGGGTCCGTACAATGAGCAGTTCTTC | TRBJ2-1 | many | TRBD1 | TRBV29-1
CASSEFMGVIVSGANVLTF | TGTGCCAGCAGTGAATTTATGGGTGTGATCGTCTCTGGGGCCAACGTCCTGACTTTC | TRBJ2-6 | many | - | TRBV2
CASSPETGTLYNSPLHF | TGCGCCAGCAGCCCCGAGACAGGGACCCTTTATAATTCACCCCTCCACTTT | TRBJ1-6 | many | TRBD1 | TRBV4-3
CASSPGTAYGYTF | TGTGCCAGCAGCCCTGGGACAGCCTATGGCTACACCTTC | TRBJ1-2 | many | TRBD1 | TRBV7-9
CASGLRNSDRESNQPQHF | TGTGCTAGTGGTTTGCGGAATTCTGACAGGGAAAGCAATCAGCCCCAGCATTTT | TRBJ1-5 | many | TRBD1 | TRBV12-5
CSAHLVGTGVGYTF | TGCAGTGCTCATCTAGTGGGGACAGGGGTTGGCTACACCTTC | TRBJ1-2 | many | TRBD1 | TRBV20-1
CASSTGQGLAETQYF | TGTGCCAGCTCAACGGGACAGGGGTTGGCGGAGACCCAGTACTTC | TRBJ2-5 | many | TRBD1 | TRBV18
CASSPPGELSTDTQYF | TGTGCCAGCTCACCCCCAGGGGAATTGAGCACAGATACGCAGTATTTT | TRBJ2-3 | many | - | TRBV18
CSVEETSEREYEQYF | TGCAGCGTTGAAGAGACTAGCGAGAGGGAGTACGAGCAGTACTTC | TRBJ2-7 | - | TRBD2 | TRBV29-1
CASSQDGTFYEQYF | TGCGCCAGCAGCCAAGATGGAACGTTCTACGAGCAGTACTTC | TRBJ2-7 | - | - | TRBV4-3
CASSSGTGASELFF | TGTGCCAGCAGTTCCGGGACAGGGGCGTCGGAGCTGTTTTTT | TRBJ2-2 | many | TRBD1 | TRBV12-3/TRBV12-4
CSARGAVSSYEQYF | TGCAGTGCTAGGGGGGCGGTTTCTTCCTACGAGCAGTACTTC | TRBJ2-7 | many | - | TRBV20-1
CASSEGGGNTIYF | TGTGCCAGCAGTGAAGGTGGGGGAAACACCATATATTTT | TRBJ1-3 | many | - | TRBV25-1
CASKFGTEAFF | TGTGCCAGCAAATTTGGTACTGAAGCTTTCTTT | TRBJ1-1 | many | - | TRBV7-9